These 7 T cell receptor beta chains were all obtained from the same sample, sequenced in a study of patients and donors after allogeneic stem cell transplantation. TCRdb reprocessed the RT-PCR reads with MiXCR, giving one entry per CDR3 protein. Of some 880,000 distinct CDR3 sequences in the sample, about a sixth were seen once. The sequenced material came from blood, either unsorted or a sorted T cell fraction (not recorded which). The receptors come from a human donor who was either an allogeneic HSCT recipient or a stem cell or donor lymphocyte infusion donor (not recorded which). It is not recorded whose cells these are; they may come from a transplant donor.

This chain joins TRBV12-3 or TRBV12-4 and TRBJ2-3; D is perhaps TRBD1 or TRBD2 (5 bases each). This CDR3 spans 15 amino acids. V was clipped by 6 bases and J by 1 base, with 14 bases between them. The CDR3 bases are TGTGCCAGCAGCCCGGGACGAAAACGCACAGATACGCAGTATTTT. Encoded protein: CASSPGRKRTDTQYF.

This clonotype was seen at least ten times. The rearrangement links TRBV12-3 or TRBV12-4 to TRBJ2-1; TRBD2 is a possible D gene (6 bases). This CDR3 is built from 13 residues. V was shortened by 6 bases and J by 9 bases, with 15 bases between the two germline ends. This CDR3 reads CASSLRTIGEQFF. CDR3 nucleotide sequence: TGTGCCAGCAGCCTAAGGACTATCGGTGAGCAGTTCTTC.

A few counts support this clonotype. V and J are TRBV6-2 or TRBV6-3 and TRBJ2-1; the D is unclear. The V and J ends lost 8 bases and 2 bases respectively, with 7 bases between them. CDR3 length: 12 residues. The germline gives CDR1 MNHEY, CDR2 SVGEGT. The CDR3 DNA sequence: TGTGCCAGCCGGCGGCCCTACAATGAGCAGTTCTTC. Amino acids: CASRRPYNEQFF.

The chain employs TRBV5-1 and TRBJ1-2; TRBD1 is a possible D gene (5 bases). The CDR3 is made up of 17 amino acids. Trimming stripped 0 bases from V and 9 bases from J, with 24 bases between. Germline-derived CDR1 and CDR2 are SGHRS and YFSETQ. The CDR3 DNA reads TGCGCCAGCAGCTTGGTGTCTCATGGTTGGGGCCAGAGGAGCTACACCTTC. Translation: CASSLVSHGWGQRSYTF.

The rearrangement uses TRBV2 and TRBJ1-6; tentatively, D is TRBD1 (6 bases). The CDR3 totals 16 residues. Germline CDR1 reads SNHLY; CDR2 reads FYNNEI. V was shortened by 6 bases and J by 7 bases, with 19 bases between the two germline ends. The CDR3: CASRLGAGGYNSPLHF. CDR3 nucleotides: TGTGCCAGCAGGCTGGGGGCCGGGGGCTACAATTCACCCCTCCACTTT.

In this sample, this clonotype turned up a few times. This sequence joins TRBV12-3 or TRBV12-4 and TRBJ2-1; 9 bases line up with TRBD2. CDR3 length: 15 residues. V gave up 6 bases and J gave up 7 bases; unmatched junction bases: 10. The CDR3 spells CASSLPGLALNEQFF. The CDR3 nucleotides are TGTGCCAGCAGCCTACCGGGACTAGCTCTGAATGAGCAGTTCTTC.

The chain joins TRBV29-1 to TRBJ1-2, with D tentatively TRBD1 (6 bases). Germline loops: CDR1 SQVTM, CDR2 ANQGSEA. The CDR3 is 15 amino acids. V was pared by 0 bases and J by 3 bases, with 14 bases between. The DNA of the CDR3 is TGCAGCGTTGAAGATGATCGGGGGCTCTACTATGGCTACACCTTC. It is translated as CSVEDDRGLYYGYTF. Based on the CDR3 plus reference TRBV29-1 and TRBJ1-2, the full variable domain is SAVISQKPSRDICQRGTSLTIQCQVDSQVTMMFWYRQQPGQSLTLIATANQGSEATYESGFVIDKFPISRPNLTFSTLTVSNMSPEDSSIYLCSVEDDRGLYYGYTFGSGTRLTVV.